Listed below are T cell receptor beta chains from one sample, sequenced in a study of radiation and T cells in renal cell carcinoma. Some clones are missing from TCRdb's copy, which holds only in-frame ones; the method was immunoSEQ multiplex PCR. This table holds under 100,000 clones, around 83% found once. Source: blood, taken from a patient whose treatment included radiotherapy and nephrectomy. These TCRs come from a man in his sixties with renal cell carcinoma. The CDR3 runs from the conserved cysteine through the conserved F or W. The order of the fields is clone size, V gene, D gene, J gene, CDR3 protein, CDR3 DNA. D genes are given only for firm matches. Expanded clones get a size class; other rows say once, few or many, or leave the size out.

-	TRBV7-9	-	TRBJ2-1	CASSPTRGHNEQFF	TGTGCCAGCAGCCCGACTAGAGGGCACAATGAGCAGTTCTTC
-	TRBV4-2	TRBD1	TRBJ1-2	CASSRRTGQGYGYTF	TGTGCCAGCAGCCGGCGGACGGGACAGGGTTATGGCTACACCTTC
-	TRBV19	TRBD1	TRBJ1-1	CASSAQGRRVGTEAFF	TGTGCCAGTAGTGCACAGGGGAGGCGGGTAGGCACTGAAGCTTTCTTT
-	TRBV4-1	TRBD2	TRBJ2-3	CASRQLAGGDQAQYF	TGCGCCAGCAGACAACTAGCGGGAGGCGATCAAGCGCAGTATTTT
-	TRBV7-8	TRBD2	TRBJ2-3	CASSFGSSGRGVDTQYF	TGTGCCAGCAGCTTTGGTTCTAGCGGGAGGGGTGTAGATACGCAGTATTTT
-	TRBV11-2	-	TRBJ1-2	CASSFTGLPNYTF	TGTGCCAGCAGCTTCACAGGACTCCCCAACTACACCTTC
-	TRBV27	TRBD2	TRBJ2-7	CASRLAGGGYEQYF	TGTGCCAGCAGGTTAGCGGGAGGGGGCTACGAGCAGTACTTC
-	TRBV2	-	TRBJ2-5	CASNVRGRETQYF	TGTGCCAGCAATGTACGGGGGCGGGAGACCCAGTACTTC
-	TRBV4-1	TRBD2	TRBJ2-5	CASSQDRGAGGPQETQYF	TGCGCCAGCAGCCAAGACCGGGGAGCGGGAGGGCCTCAAGAGACCCAGTACTTC
-	TRBV27	TRBD2	TRBJ2-7	CASSFFAAGGHYEQYF	TGTGCCAGCAGTTTCTTTGCGGCGGGAGGACACTACGAGCAGTACTTC
once	TRBV2	-	TRBJ1-4	CASSPGFLGEKLFF	TGTGCCAGCAGTCCGGGCTTCCTGGGAGAAAAACTGTTTTTT
once	TRBV28	-	TRBJ1-1	CASSLTGNTEAFF	TGTGCCAGCAGTTTGACAGGGAACACTGAAGCTTTCTTT
-	TRBV10-2	-	TRBJ2-1	CASSEHVGLSYNEQFF	TGCGCCAGCAGTGAGCACGTGGGGCTCTCCTACAATGAGCAGTTCTTC
-	TRBV19	TRBD1	TRBJ2-7	CASSIEGTGEYEQYF	TGTGCCAGTAGTATAGAGGGGACAGGGGAGTACGAGCAGTACTTC
-	TRBV25-1	-	TRBJ2-1	CASSEGNIYNEQFF	TGTGCCAGCAGTGAAGGGAACATCTACAATGAGCAGTTCTTC
-	TRBV6-4	-	TRBJ1-2	CASSEGAGYGYTF	TGTGCCAGCAGTGAGGGGGCGGGCTATGGCTACACCTTC
-	TRBV30	TRBD1	TRBJ1-4	CAWSEGAVNEKLFF	TGTGCCTGGAGTGAGGGGGCCGTTAATGAAAAACTGTTTTTT
-	TRBV4-2	-	TRBJ1-3	CASTITGNSGNTIYF	TGTGCCAGCACCATTACAGGGAACTCTGGAAACACCATATATTTT
-	TRBV28	-	TRBJ2-2	CASSFPSPTYKTGTQTGELFF	TGTGCCAGCAGTTTTCCGTCGCCCACATACAAAACCGGGACCCAAACCGGGGAGCTGTTTTTT
few	TRBV2	-	TRBJ1-6	CASSVDGDEGSPLHF	TGTGCCAGCAGTGTAGATGGGGATGAGGGTTCACCCCTCCACTTT
few	TRBV6-1	-	TRBJ2-1	CASSEAVPTIDEQFF	TGTGCCAGCAGTGAAGCGGTCCCTACGATCGATGAGCAGTTCTTC
-	TRBV27	TRBD2	TRBJ2-3	CASSQGGRTTDTQYF	TGTGCCAGCAGCCAAGGCGGGAGGACCACAGATACGCAGTATTTT
-	TRBV4-1	-	TRBJ1-5	CASSQGILGLNQPQHF	TGCGCCAGCAGCCAAGGTATCCTAGGGCTCAATCAGCCCCAGCATTTT
-	TRBV10-3	-	TRBJ2-7	CAISEVSGKSYEQYF	TGTGCCATCAGTGAGGTGTCAGGGAAAAGCTACGAGCAGTACTTC
-	TRBV28	-	TRBJ2-4	CASSLSRDSNIQYF	TGTGCCAGCAGTTTATCCAGGGATAGTAACATTCAGTACTTC
-	TRBV28	-	TRBJ2-7	CASSFREQYF	TGTGCCAGCAGTTTTCGCGAGCAGTACTTC
-	TRBV28	TRBD1	TRBJ2-7	CASRLNRGRSYEQYF	TGTGCCAGCAGATTAAACAGGGGGCGATCCTACGAGCAGTACTTC
-	TRBV7-2	-	TRBJ1-2	CASSLVGGGASYGYTF	TGTGCCAGCAGCTTAGTAGGAGGGGGGGCGAGCTATGGCTACACCTTC
-	TRBV27	TRBD1	TRBJ2-1	CASSPRQGKSYNEQFF	TGTGCCAGCAGTCCTAGACAGGGAAAATCGTACAATGAGCAGTTCTTC
-	TRBV27	-	TRBJ1-1	CASSYGGRSAEAFF	TGTGCCAGCAGTTACGGGGGCAGGTCCGCTGAAGCTTTCTTT
-	TRBV18	-	TRBJ1-4	CASAPGATNEKLFF	TGTGCCAGCGCCCCGGGGGCAACTAATGAAAAACTGTTTTTT
-	TRBV9	-	TRBJ2-1	CASSVNPGRVSSSYNEQFF	TGTGCCAGCAGCGTTAACCCAGGGCGGGTATCAAGCTCCTACAATGAGCAGTTCTTC
-	TRBV27	TRBD1	TRBJ1-5	CASSSRQGYNNQPQHF	TGTGCCAGCAGTTCGCGACAGGGTTACAACAATCAGCCCCAGCATTTT
-	TRBV11-2	-	TRBJ2-7	CASSLGPGTSYEQYF	TGTGCCAGCAGCTTAGGTCCAGGGACCTCCTACGAGCAGTACTTC
-	TRBV27	TRBD1	TRBJ2-1	CASNGVRTGVSYEQFF	TGTGCCAGCAATGGGGTAAGAACAGGGGTTTCGTATGAGCAGTTCTTC
-	TRBV9	TRBD1	TRBJ1-1	CASSLGTANTEAFF	TGTGCCAGCAGCCTCGGGACAGCTAACACTGAAGCTTTCTTT
-	TRBV5-1	TRBD2	TRBJ2-3	CASSLVGTSASTDTQYF	TGCGCCAGCAGCTTGGTGGGGACTAGCGCTAGCACAGATACGCAGTATTTT
-	TRBV27	-	TRBJ1-1	CASSFRGTEAFF	TGTGCCAGCAGTTTCAGGGGCACTGAAGCTTTCTTT
many	TRBV30	-	TRBJ2-7	CAWSVSRSGVAEQYF	TGTGCCTGGAGTGTAAGTCGGTCAGGGGTAGCCGAGCAGTACTTC
-	TRBV6-1	TRBD1	TRBJ2-7	CASSGRQGSSYEQYF	TGTGCCAGCAGTGGTCGACAGGGGAGCTCCTACGAGCAGTACTTC
once	TRBV6-1	TRBD2	TRBJ2-7	CASTWTSGSGEQYF	TGTGCCAGCACGTGGACTAGCGGGAGTGGCGAGCAGTACTTC
-	TRBV18	-	TRBJ2-7	CASSPVGATPAYEQYF	TGTGCCAGCTCCCCTGTTGGGGCTACCCCGGCCTACGAGCAGTACTTC
once	TRBV7-9	TRBD2	TRBJ2-7	CASSFLAGEGSYEQYF	TGTGCCAGCAGCTTCCTAGCGGGAGAGGGGTCCTACGAGCAGTACTTC
few	TRBV7-2	-	TRBJ1-5	CASSLVNQPQHF	TGTGCCAGCAGCTTAGTCAATCAGCCCCAGCATTTT
few	TRBV28	TRBD1	TRBJ1-1	CASSLDRGGNTEAFF	TGTGCCAGCAGTCTGGACAGGGGTGGGAACACTGAAGCTTTCTTT
-	TRBV5-5	TRBD1	TRBJ1-1	CASSAPGQDPEAFF	TGTGCCAGCAGCGCACCGGGACAGGATCCTGAAGCTTTCTTT
-	TRBV6-6	-	TRBJ1-2	CASSYWPPYGYTF	TGTGCCAGCAGTTACTGGCCCCCCTATGGCTACACCTTC
-	TRBV7-8	-	TRBJ1-5	CASSLVRWGRGQPQHF	TGTGCCAGCAGCTTAGTTCGGTGGGGGCGCGGACAGCCCCAGCATTTT
-	TRBV7-7	TRBD2	TRBJ2-3	CASSPGLAGADTQYF	TGTGCCAGCAGCCCGGGACTAGCGGGAGCAGATACGCAGTATTTT
-	TRBV14	TRBD2	TRBJ2-3	CASSQLVSREADTQYF	TGTGCCAGCAGCCAACTTGTCTCGCGGGAGGCAGATACGCAGTATTTT
-	TRBV7-2	-	TRBJ2-7	CASSFTSYEQYF	TGTGCCAGCAGCTTTACCTCCTACGAGCAGTACTTC
few	TRBV6-6	-	TRBJ1-4	CASSYDGNEKLFF	TGTGCCAGCAGTTACGACGGTAATGAAAAACTGTTTTTT
-	TRBV5-1	-	TRBJ2-1	CASSLAGGTTGVVYNEQFF	TGCGCCAGCAGCTTGGCCGGGGGAACCACGGGAGTCGTGTACAATGAGCAGTTCTTC
-	TRBV4-1	TRBD1	TRBJ2-5	CASSQGQGVPRGETQYF	TGCGCCAGCAGCCAAGGACAGGGGGTGCCACGGGGAGAGACCCAGTACTTC
-	TRBV7-6	-	TRBJ2-5	CASSLTGRGPETQYF	TGTGCCAGCAGCTTAACCGGGAGAGGTCCGGAGACCCAGTACTTC